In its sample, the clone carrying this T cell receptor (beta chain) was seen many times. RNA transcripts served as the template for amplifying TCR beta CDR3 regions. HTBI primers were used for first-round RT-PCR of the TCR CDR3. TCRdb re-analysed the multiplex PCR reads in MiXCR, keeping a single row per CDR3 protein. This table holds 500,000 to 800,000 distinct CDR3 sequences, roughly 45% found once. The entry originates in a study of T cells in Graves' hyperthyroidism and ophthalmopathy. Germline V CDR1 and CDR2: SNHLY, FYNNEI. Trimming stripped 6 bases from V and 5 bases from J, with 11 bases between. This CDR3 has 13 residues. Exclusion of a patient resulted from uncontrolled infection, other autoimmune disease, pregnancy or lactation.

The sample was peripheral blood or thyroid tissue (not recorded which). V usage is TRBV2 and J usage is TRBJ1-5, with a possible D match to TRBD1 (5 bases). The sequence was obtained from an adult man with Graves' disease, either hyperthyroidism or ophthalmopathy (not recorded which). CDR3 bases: TGTGCCAGCAGGACGGGGGTGGATCAGCCCCAGCATTTT. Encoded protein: CASRTGVDQPQHF.